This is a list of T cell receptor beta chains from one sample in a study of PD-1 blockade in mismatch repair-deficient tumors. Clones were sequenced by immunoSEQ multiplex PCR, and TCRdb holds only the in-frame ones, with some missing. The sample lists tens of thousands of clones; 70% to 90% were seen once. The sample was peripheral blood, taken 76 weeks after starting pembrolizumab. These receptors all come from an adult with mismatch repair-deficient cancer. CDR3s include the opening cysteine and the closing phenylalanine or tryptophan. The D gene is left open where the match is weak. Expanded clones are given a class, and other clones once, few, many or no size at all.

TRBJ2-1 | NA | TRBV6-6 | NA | TGTGCCAGCAGTTACCCAAGAGGGGTAGCGGCGGATGAGCAGTTCTTC | CASSYPRGVAADEQFF
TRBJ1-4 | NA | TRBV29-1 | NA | TGCAGCGTTGAAGGCCAATCCCAAGGCAATGAAAAACTGTTTTTT | CSVEGQSQGNEKLFF
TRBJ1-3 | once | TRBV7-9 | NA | TGTGCCAGCAGCTTAGAGGCCAGCTCTGGAAACACCATATATTTT | CASSLEASSGNTIYF
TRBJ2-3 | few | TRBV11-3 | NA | TGTGCCAGCAGCTTAGAGAGCCTCAAATACGATACGCAGTATTTT | CASSLESLKYDTQYF
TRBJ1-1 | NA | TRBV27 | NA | TGTGCCAGCAGTTTCCTCCCAGGCCGGGCGTTGAACACTGAAGCTTTCTTT | CASSFLPGRALNTEAFF
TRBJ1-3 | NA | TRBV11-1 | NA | TGTGCCAGCAGCCCTGCCGGGACACGAACTGGAAACACCATATATTTT | CASSPAGTRTGNTIYF
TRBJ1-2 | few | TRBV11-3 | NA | TGTGCCAGCAGTTTCGGAGGGGGGAGCCACTATGGCTACACCTTC | CASSFGGGSHYGYTF
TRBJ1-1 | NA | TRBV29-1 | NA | TGCAGCGTTTTATACGCAGATCGAGCTTTCTTT | CSVLYADRAFF
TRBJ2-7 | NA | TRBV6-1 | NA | TGTGCCAGCAGTGAAGTCCGAATCGACGAGCAGTACTTC | CASSEVRIDEQYF
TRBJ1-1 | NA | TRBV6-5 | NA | TGTGCCAGCAGTCCGACCGGGACTCTGAAGACTGAAGCTTTCTTT | CASSPTGTLKTEAFF
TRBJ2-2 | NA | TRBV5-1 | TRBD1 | TGCGCCAGCAGCCTGACAGGGGGCGCGAGCGGGGAGCTGTTTTTT | CASSLTGGASGELFF
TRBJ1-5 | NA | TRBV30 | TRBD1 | TGTGCCTGGAGCCAGGGGGCACGTAATCAGCCCCAGCATTTT | CAWSQGARNQPQHF
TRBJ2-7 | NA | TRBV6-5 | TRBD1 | TGTGCCAGCAGCTCCCGGGACAGGGCAACCGACGAGCAGTACTTC | CASSSRDRATDEQYF
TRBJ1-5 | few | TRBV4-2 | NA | TGTGCCAGCAGCCGGACGGAAGACAGCGAGAGCAATCAGCCCCAGCATTTT | CASSRTEDSESNQPQHF
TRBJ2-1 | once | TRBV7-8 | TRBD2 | TGTGCCAGCAGTCCGACTAGCGGGGCTAATGAGCAGTTCTTC | CASSPTSGANEQFF
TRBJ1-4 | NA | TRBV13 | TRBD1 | TGTGCCAGCAGCTCGACAGGGGGAGGCGAAAAACTGTTTTTT | CASSSTGGGEKLFF
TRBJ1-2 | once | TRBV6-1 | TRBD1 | TGTGCCAGCAGTGCCGAGGGGACAGCTTATGGCTACACCTTC | CASSAEGTAYGYTF